This TCR beta chain was observed in a study of quantifying T cell responses using KT2 cells. Overall study context: RNA was reverse transcribed with TCR alpha and beta constant-region primers.

Known numbers of the T cell clone KT2 were added to PBMC. An oligo carrying a UMI was ligated to the cDNA 3' end. The first PCR ran approximately 4 cycles with an equimolar RC1.1 and RC1.2 beta primer mix. Using its own MiXCR run on the UMI-ligation and nested PCR reads, TCRdb lists one record per CDR3 protein. The sample records 52,000 or so distinct CDR3 sequences, about 12% being singletons. Trimming took 8 bases from V and 2 from J; bases not matched to a gene: 6. CDR3 length: 13 amino acids. The germline gives CDR1 SNHLY, CDR2 FYNNEI. The clonotype was recovered from a human donor. This chain links TRBV2 with TRBJ2-7, with 7 bases identical to TRBD1. Sequenced sample: PBMCs spiked with cells of the T cell clone KT2. CDR3 in amino acids: CASCGTVTYEQYF. CDR3 nucleotides: TGTGCCAGCTGTGGGACAGTTACCTACGAGCAGTACTTC.